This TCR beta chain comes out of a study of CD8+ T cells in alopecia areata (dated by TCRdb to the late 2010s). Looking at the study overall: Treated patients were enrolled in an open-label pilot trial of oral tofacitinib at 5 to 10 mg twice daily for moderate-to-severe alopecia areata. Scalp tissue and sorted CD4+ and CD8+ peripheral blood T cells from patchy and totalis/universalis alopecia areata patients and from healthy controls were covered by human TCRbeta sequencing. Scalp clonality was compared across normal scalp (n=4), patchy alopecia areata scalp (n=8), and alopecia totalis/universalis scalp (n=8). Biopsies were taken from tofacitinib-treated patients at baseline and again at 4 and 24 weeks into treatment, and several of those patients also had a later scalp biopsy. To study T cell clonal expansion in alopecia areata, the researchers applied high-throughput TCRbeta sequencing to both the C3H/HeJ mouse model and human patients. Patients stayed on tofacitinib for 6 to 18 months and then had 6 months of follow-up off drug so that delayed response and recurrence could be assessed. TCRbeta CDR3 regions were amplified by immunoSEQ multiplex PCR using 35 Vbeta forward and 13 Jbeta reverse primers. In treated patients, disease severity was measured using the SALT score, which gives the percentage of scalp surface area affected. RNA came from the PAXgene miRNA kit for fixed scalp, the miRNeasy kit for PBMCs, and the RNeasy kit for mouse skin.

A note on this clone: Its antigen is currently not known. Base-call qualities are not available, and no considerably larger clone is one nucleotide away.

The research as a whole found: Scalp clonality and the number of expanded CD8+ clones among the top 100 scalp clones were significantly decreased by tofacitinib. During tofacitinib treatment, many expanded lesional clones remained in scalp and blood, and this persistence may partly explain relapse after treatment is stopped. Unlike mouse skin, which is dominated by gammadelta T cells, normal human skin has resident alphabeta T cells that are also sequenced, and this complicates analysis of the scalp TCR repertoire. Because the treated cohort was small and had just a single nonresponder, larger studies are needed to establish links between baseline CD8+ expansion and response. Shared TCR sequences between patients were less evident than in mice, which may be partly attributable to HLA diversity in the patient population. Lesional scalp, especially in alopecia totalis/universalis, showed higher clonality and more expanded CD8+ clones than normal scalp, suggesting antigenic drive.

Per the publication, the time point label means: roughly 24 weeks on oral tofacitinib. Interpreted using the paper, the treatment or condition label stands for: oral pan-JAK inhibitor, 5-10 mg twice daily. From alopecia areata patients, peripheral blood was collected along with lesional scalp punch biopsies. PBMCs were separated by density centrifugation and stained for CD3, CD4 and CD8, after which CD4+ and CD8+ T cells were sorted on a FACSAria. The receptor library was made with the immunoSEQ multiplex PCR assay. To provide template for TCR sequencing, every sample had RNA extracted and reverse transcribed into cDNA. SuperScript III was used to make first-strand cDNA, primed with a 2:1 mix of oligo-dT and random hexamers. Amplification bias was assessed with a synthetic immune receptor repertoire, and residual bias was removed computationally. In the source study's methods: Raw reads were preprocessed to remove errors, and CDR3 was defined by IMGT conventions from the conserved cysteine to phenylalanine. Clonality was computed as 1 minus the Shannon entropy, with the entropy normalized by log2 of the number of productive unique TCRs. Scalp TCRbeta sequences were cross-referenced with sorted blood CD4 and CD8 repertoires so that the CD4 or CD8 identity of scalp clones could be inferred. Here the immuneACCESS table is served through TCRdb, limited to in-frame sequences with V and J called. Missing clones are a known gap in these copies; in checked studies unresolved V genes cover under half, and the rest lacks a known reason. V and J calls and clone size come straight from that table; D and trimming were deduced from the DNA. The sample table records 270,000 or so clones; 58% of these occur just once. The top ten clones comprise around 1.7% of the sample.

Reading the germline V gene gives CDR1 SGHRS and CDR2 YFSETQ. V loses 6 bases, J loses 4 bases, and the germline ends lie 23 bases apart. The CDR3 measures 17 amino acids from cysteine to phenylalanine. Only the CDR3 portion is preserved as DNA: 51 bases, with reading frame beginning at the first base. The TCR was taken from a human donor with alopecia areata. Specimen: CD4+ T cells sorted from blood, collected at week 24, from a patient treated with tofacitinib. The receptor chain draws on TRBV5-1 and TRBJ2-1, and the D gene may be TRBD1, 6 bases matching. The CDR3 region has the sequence CASMLRSFGQRYNEQFF. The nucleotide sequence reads TGCGCCAGCATGCTAAGATCATTCGGACAGAGGTACAATGAGCAGTTCTTC. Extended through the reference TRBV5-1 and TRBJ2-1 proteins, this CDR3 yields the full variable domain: KAGVTQTPRYLIKTRGQQVTLSCSPISGHRSVSWYQQTPGQGLQFLFEYFSETQRNKGNFPGRFSGRQFSNSRSEMNVSTLELGDSALYLCASMLRSFGQRYNEQFFGPGTRLTVL.